This entry is about one T cell receptor beta chain. Sequencing was performed with immunoSEQ multiplex PCR; in TCRdb, only in-frame clones are kept and a portion is missing. The sample lists 30,000 to 45,000 clones; 85% to 90% were seen once. These data come from a study of OX40 agonist ivuxolimab in advanced cancers. J lost 0 bases, V lost 2 bases, and 7 bases had no gene match. Germline V CDR1 and CDR2: SGHNT, YENEEA. The CDR3 length is 18 residues. This clonotype was sampled from an adult with an advanced solid tumor such as melanoma, head and neck, liver or kidney cancer. Sequenced here: CD4+ or CD8+ T cells sorted from blood, sampled in a trial of the OX40 agonist ivuxolimab. The genes are TRBV11-3 and TRBJ2-2; TRBD1 agrees at 9 bases. In DNA form, the CDR3 reads TGTGCCAGCAGCTTAACTAGGTGGGACAGGGCGAACACCGGGGAGCTGTTTTTT. This sequence encodes CASSLTRWDRANTGELFF.